A selection of T cell receptor beta chains follows, all from one sample in a study of T cell changes during pregnancy in multiple sclerosis. TCRdb's table, derived via immunoSEQ multiplex PCR, lists solely in-frame clones and lacks some. The sample has 40,000 to 50,000 clones; 80% to 90% are singletons. Specimen: CD4+ T cells from peripheral blood mononuclear cells, collected in the first trimester of pregnancy. The receptors come from a female donor with multiple sclerosis, enrolled in a pregnancy study. The CDR3 runs from the conserved cysteine through the conserved F or W. A D gene is named only where the DNA matches it firmly. Expanded clones are given a class, and other clones once, few, many or no size at all.

j_call	d_call	v_call	clone_size	cdr3_nt	cdr3_aa
TRBJ1-5	TRBD1	TRBV25-1	NA	TGTGCCAGCAGTGCAGGGGGACTTAGCAATCAGCCCCAGCATTTT	CASSAGGLSNQPQHF
TRBJ2-7	TRBD1	TRBV7-3	NA	TGTGCCAGCAGCGCGTCGGGACAGGGGACCCACGAGCAGTACTTC	CASSASGQGTHEQYF
TRBJ2-5	NA	TRBV27	NA	TGTGCCAGCAGTTTTGGGTACGGACTACAAGAGACCCAGTACTTC	CASSFGYGLQETQYF
TRBJ1-5	NA	TRBV19	NA	TGTGCCAGTACCCCCCTCTGGGACTATAGCAATCAGCCCCAGCATTTT	CASTPLWDYSNQPQHF
TRBJ2-1	NA	TRBV11-2	once	TGTGCCAGCAGCTTGGGCGGGGGCAAGGGAAATGAGCAGTTCTTC	CASSLGGGKGNEQFF
TRBJ1-1	TRBD1	TRBV9	NA	TGTGCCAGCAGCGTCGCCGGGACAGGGGGAGGGACTGAAGCTTTCTTT	CASSVAGTGGGTEAFF
TRBJ1-5	NA	TRBV19	NA	TGTGCCAGTAGTGTTACATCTTCGGGGAGAGGCAATCAGCCCCAGCATTTT	CASSVTSSGRGNQPQHF
TRBJ1-4	NA	TRBV28	NA	TGTGCCAGCAGTTTCCAAGGGTTGGGAGGGACTAATGAAAAACTGTTTTTT	CASSFQGLGGTNEKLFF
TRBJ1-1	NA	TRBV4-1	few	TGCGCCAGCAGCCAACCACTACAGGGAAATGAAGCTTTCTTT	CASSQPLQGNEAFF
TRBJ2-1	TRBD2	TRBV5-1	NA	TGCGCCAGCAGCTTTGTGACTAGCGACGAGCAGTTCTTC	CASSFVTSDEQFF
TRBJ2-1	TRBD2	TRBV4-3	NA	TGCGCCAGCAGCCAAGAGGGGGAGGGACCCAATTACAATGAGCAGTTCTTC	CASSQEGEGPNYNEQFF
TRBJ1-5	NA	TRBV5-6	once	TGTGCCAGCAGCTTCTCCGGTGTGGGGAGTCAGCCCCAGCATTTT	CASSFSGVGSQPQHF
TRBJ2-7	TRBD2	TRBV19	NA	TGTGCCAGTAGTATATTAGCGGGAGGAATCTACGAGCAGTACTTC	CASSILAGGIYEQYF
TRBJ1-1	TRBD1	TRBV5-1	few	TGCGCCAGTTCTGGACAGGGTGGTGAAGCTTTCTTT	CASSGQGGEAFF